The following is a TCR beta chain sequence with its context. This entry is derived from a study of blood T cell repertoires in COVID-19. Study-wide context: Whether acute or convalescent, the COVID-19 samples came from the United States, Italy and Spain.

Source study methods: It was from reference gene primer amplification that nucleated cell counts were estimated. This table comes from immunoSEQ multiplex PCR, and its TCRdb copy is limited to in-frame clones, with some not included. V and J calls and clone size are copied from that table; D and trimming were computed from the DNA. The repertoire holds 140,000 to 150,000 clones, with 80% to 90% as singletons. The CDR3 is made up of 12 amino acids. Per the germline V gene, CDR1 is LNHDA and CDR2 is SQIVND (reference sequence). V gave up 5 bases and J gave up 6 bases, with 10 bases separating them. This clonotype was obtained from a woman in her sixties or seventies with COVID-19, enrolled during active disease. Sequencing used peripheral blood. The chain recombines TRBV19 with TRBJ2-5; D is uncertain. CDR3 DNA: TGTGCCAGTAGTTTAAATTGGCAGACCCAGTACTTC. Protein sequence: CASSLNWQTQYF.